This is a list of T cell receptor beta chains from one sample in a study of cytomegalovirus exposure and HLA in healthy donors. Generated by immunoSEQ multiplex PCR, the TCRdb table keeps only in-frame clones and is missing some. The profile covers fewer than 150,000 clones, with around 81% appearing a single time and approximately 2.8% taken by the ten largest. Sample: PBMCs. These receptors were collected from a male donor in good health and CMV-seronegative. The conserved cysteine and the conserved F or W are not part of the CDR3 here.

J: TRBJ2-5
V: TRBV6-6
CDR3: ASSYYLGGETQY

J: TRBJ1-4
V: TRBV6-5
CDR3: ASSYLQGAIELF

J: TRBJ1-1
V: TRBV19
CDR3: ASSLPRNDDTEAF

J: TRBJ1-2
V: TRBV9
CDR3: ASSFSDKVNYGYT

J: TRBJ2-2
V: TRBV5-4
CDR3: ASSSDTYTGELF

J: TRBJ2-1
V: TRBV7-3
CDR3: ASSSGTLKYNEQF

J: .
V: TRBV30
CDR3: AWSVGAGPYEQY

J: TRBJ2-3
V: TRBV20-1
CDR3: SSTTKDTQY

J: TRBJ1-1
V: TRBV7-8
CDR3: ASSFILLPTEAF

J: TRBJ1-5
V: TRBV6-5
CDR3: ASTTGGRNQPQH